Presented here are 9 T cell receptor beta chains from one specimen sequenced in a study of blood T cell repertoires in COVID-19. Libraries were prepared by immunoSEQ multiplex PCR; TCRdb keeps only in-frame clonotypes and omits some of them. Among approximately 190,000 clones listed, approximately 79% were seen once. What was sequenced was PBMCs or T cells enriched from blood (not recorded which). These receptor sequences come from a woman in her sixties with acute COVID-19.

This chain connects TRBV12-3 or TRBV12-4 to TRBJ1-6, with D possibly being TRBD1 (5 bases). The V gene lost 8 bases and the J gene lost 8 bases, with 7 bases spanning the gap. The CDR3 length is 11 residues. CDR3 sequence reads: CASGGDSPLHF. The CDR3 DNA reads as TGTGCCAGCGGGGGGGATTCACCCCTCCACTTT.

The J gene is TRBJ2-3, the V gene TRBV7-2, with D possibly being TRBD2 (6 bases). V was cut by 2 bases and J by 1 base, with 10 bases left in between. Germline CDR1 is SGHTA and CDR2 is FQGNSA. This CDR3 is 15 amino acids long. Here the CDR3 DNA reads TGTGCCAGCAGCTTATACGGGACTCGCACAGATACGCAGTATTTT. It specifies CASSLYGTRTDTQYF.

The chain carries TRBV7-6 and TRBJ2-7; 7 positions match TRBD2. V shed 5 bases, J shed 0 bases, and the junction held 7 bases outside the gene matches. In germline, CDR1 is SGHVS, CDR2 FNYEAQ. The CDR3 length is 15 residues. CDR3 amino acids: CASSPYGGDSYEQYV. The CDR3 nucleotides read TGTGCCAGCAGCCCCTATGGGGGGGACTCCTACGAGCAGTACGTC.

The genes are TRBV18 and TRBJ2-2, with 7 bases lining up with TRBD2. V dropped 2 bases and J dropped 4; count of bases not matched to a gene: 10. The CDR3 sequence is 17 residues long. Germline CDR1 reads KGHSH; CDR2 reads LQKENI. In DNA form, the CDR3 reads TGTGCCAGCTCACCAAAGACCGGGACTACAACCACCGGGGAGCTGTTTTTT. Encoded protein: CASSPKTGTTTTGELFF.

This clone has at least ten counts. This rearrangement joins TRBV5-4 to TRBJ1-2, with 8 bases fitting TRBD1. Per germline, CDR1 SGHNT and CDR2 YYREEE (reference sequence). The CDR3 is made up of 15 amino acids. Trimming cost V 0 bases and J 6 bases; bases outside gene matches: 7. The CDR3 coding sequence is TGTGCCAGCAGCTTGGTGGCAGGGGGCGGGGATGGCTACACCTTC. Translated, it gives CASSLVAGGGDGYTF.

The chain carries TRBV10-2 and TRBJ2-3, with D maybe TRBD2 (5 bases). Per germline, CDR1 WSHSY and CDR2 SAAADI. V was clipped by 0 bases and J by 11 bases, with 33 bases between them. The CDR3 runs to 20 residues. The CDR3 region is CASSESRVVKGSPPLTGQYF. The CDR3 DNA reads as TGCGCCAGCAGTGAGTCGAGGGTTGTTAAGGGCTCCCCACCACTTACGGGGCAGTATTTT.

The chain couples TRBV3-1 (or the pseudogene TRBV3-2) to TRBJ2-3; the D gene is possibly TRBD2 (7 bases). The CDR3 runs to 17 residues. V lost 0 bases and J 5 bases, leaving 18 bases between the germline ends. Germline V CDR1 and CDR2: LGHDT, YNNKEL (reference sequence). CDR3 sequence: CASSQDKTGGGEDTQYF. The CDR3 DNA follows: TGTGCCAGCAGCCAAGATAAAACGGGGGGCGGGGAAGATACGCAGTATTTT.

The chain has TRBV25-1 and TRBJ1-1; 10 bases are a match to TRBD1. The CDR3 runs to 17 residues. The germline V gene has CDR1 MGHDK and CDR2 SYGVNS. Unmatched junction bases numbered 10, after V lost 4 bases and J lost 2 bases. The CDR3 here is CASSVRTGTGANTEAFF. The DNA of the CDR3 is TGTGCCAGCAGTGTTCGCACTGGGACAGGGGCTAACACTGAAGCTTTCTTT.

In DNA form, the CDR3 reads TGCGCCAGCAGCTTGAGGCCGGGACAGATCAATGAGCAGTTCTTC. As protein: CASSLRPGQINEQFF. The V call is TRBV5-1, the J call TRBJ2-1; TRBD1 aligns across 7 bases. V lost 1 base and J lost 6; bases outside the gene matches: 7. Germline V lookup: CDR1 SGHRS, CDR2 YFSETQ. CDR3 length: 15 amino acids.